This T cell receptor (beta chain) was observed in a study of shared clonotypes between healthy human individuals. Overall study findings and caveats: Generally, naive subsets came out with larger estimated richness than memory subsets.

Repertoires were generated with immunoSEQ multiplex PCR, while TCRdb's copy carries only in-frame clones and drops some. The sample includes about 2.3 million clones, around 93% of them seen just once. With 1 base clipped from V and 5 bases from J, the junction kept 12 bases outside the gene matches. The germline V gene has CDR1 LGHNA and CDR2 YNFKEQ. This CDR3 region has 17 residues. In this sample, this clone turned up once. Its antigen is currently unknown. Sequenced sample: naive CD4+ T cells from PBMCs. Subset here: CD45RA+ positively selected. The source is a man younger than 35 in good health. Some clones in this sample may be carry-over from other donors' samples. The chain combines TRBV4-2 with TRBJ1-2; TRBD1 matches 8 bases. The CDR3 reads CASSQVSGGALVYGYTF. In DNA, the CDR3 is TGTGCCAGCAGCCAAGTTTCAGGGGGCGCGCTGGTTTATGGCTACACCTTC.